This T cell receptor (beta chain) stems from a study of shared clonotypes between healthy human individuals. Clones were read by immunoSEQ multiplex PCR, and TCRdb kept only the in-frame ones, dropping some. This table holds about 2,100,000 clones, about 92% found once. It was CD45RO-negative cells, positively selected for CCR7, that made up naive CD8 cells, with terminally differentiated effector memory CD45RA+ cells excluded. The study drew all its donors from Caucasian adults living in Nashville, Tennessee. CDR3 length: 13 amino acids. CDR1 is SGHNT and CDR2 is YYREEE in the germline V gene (reference sequence). V lost 1 base to trimming and J lost 5 bases, with 9 bases between them.

Sequenced: naive CD8+ T cells from PBMCs. This clonotype originated in a man between 18 and 29 years old in good health. Some clones in this sample may be carry-over from other donors' samples. The chain links TRBV5-4 to TRBJ2-5; D is unclear. Written as DNA, the CDR3 is TGTGCCAGCAGCTTGAAATTGCAGGAGACCCAGTACTTC. Translating it yields CASSLKLQETQYF. The full variable domain, in which reference TRBV5-4 and TRBJ2-5 provide the parts outside the CDR3, is ETGVTQSPTHLIKTRGQQVTLRCSSQSGHNTVSWYQQALGQGPQFIFQYYREEENGRGNFPPRFSGLQFPNYSSELNVNALELDDSALYLCASSLKLQETQYFGPGTRLLVL.